This note documents a single TCR beta chain sequence. This sample is drawn from a study of STAT5B mutations in CD4+ large granular lymphocyte leukemia. The CDR3 is made up of 13 amino acids. Germline CDR1 MNHEY, CDR2 SMNVEV (reference sequence). With 8 bases clipped from V and 5 bases from J, the junction kept 4 bases outside the gene matches. Method: immunoSEQ multiplex PCR; TCRdb's copy keeps in-frame clones and lacks some. Here the sample spans about 38,000 clones, 70% to 90% being singletons. The chain joins TRBV27 to TRBJ1-5; 9 bases map to TRBD1. The specimen was CD4+ T cells from blood buffy coats. The sequence was obtained from a human donor in good health. The CDR3 bases are TGTGCCAGCTCGAGGGACAGGGATCAGCCCCAGCATTTT. Its protein product is CASSRDRDQPQHF.